The 5 T cell receptor beta chains below all came from one sample that was sequenced in a study of identical twins. TCRdb recomputed calls from the 5' RACE reads with MiXCR, one row per CDR3 protein. This table holds around 670,000 distinct CDR3 sequences, around 6% found once. The sequenced material came from naive T cells sorted from blood. The receptors originated from a man aged 18 to 30 in good health.

This clonotype was seen more than once but under ten times. The chain links TRBV5-1 to TRBJ2-1; 8 bases align to TRBD2. Germline V gene sequence: CDR1 SGHRS, CDR2 YFSETQ. J gave up 3 bases and V 7 bases, and 15 bases lay outside the gene matches. CDR3 size: 17 residues. For the CDR3, the DNA is TGCGCCAGCTCGAAGGGTACGGCGGGAGGCCTCTACAATGAGCAGTTCTTC. Its protein is CASSKGTAGGLYNEQFF.

This clonotype came up many times. This sequence joins TRBV6-5 and TRBJ2-7; no clear D gene. The germline gives CDR1 MNHEY, CDR2 SVGAGI. Trimming took 1 base from V and 3 from J, leaving 7 bases between them. The CDR3 runs to 13 residues. The CDR3 region has the DNA TGTGCCAGCAGTTACTTGGCCAGCTACGAGCAGTACTTC. It is translated as CASSYLASYEQYF.

The CDR3 reads CASGRLAGGSYNEQFF. In DNA form, the CDR3 reads TGTGCCAGCGGAAGACTAGCGGGAGGCTCCTACAATGAGCAGTTCTTC. The chain combines TRBV12-3 or TRBV12-4 with TRBJ2-1; 13 bases align to TRBD2. Trimming cost V 8 bases and J 0 bases; bases outside gene matches: 4. The CDR3 has 16 residues.

Ten or more counts support this clonotype. The chain recombines TRBV20-1 with TRBJ2-7, with D possibly matching TRBD2 (6 bases). The germline V gene encodes CDR1 DFQATT and CDR2 SNEGSKA (reference sequence). The CDR3 loop spans 13 amino acids. The CDR3 DNA sequence: TGCAGCGCCTCCGGGACTCAGACCTACGAGCAGTACTTC. Translating it yields CSASGTQTYEQYF.

This clonotype was seen many times. The rearrangement joins TRBV6-2 or TRBV6-3 to TRBJ2-7; maybe TRBD2 (5 bases). Trimming removed 6 bases at V and 3 bases at J, with 12 bases between. Germline V gene lookup returns CDR1 MNHEY and CDR2 SVGEGT. The CDR3 sequence is 13 residues long. CDR3 amino acids: CASSYTGNYEQYF. DNA for the CDR3: TGTGCCAGCAGCTATACCGGGAACTACGAGCAGTACTTC.